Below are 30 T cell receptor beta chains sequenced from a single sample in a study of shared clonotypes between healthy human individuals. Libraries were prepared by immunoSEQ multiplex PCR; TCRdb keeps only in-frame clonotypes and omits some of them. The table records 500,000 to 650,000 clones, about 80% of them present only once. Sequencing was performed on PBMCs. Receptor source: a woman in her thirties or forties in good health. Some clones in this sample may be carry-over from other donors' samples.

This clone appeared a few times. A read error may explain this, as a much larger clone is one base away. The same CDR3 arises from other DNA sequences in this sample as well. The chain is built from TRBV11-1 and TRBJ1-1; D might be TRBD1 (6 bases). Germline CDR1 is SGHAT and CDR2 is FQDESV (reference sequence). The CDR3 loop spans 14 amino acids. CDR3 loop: CASSADRTNTEAFF. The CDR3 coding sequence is TGTGCAAGCAGCGCAGACAGGACGAACACTGAAGCTTTCTTT.

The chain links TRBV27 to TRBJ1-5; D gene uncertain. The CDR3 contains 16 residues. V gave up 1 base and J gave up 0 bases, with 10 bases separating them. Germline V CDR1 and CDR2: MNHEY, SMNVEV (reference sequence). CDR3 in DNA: TGTGCCAGCAGTTTATTCTACGGGGTTAGCAATCAGCCCCAGCATTTT. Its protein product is CASSLFYGVSNQPQHF.

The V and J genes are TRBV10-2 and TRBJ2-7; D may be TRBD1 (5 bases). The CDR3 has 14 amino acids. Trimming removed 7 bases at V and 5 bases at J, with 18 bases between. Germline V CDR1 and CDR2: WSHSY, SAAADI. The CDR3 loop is CASTKGQGFHEQYF. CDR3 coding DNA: TGCGCCAGCACCAAGGGGCAGGGTTTCCACGAGCAGTACTTC.

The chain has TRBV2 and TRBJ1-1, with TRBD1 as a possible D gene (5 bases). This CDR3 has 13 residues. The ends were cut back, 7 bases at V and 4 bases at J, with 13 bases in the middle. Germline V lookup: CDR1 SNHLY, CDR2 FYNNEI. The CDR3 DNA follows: TGTGCCAGCAATGGCAGGGAGGCCACTGAAGCTTTCTTT. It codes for CASNGREATEAFF.

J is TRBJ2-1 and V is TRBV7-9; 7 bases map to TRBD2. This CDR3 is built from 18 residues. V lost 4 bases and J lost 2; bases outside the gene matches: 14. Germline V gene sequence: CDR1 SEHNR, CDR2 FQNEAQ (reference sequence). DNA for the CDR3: TGTGCCAGCAGCTCCGGAGGCACCGCTAGCGGCCCCTACAATGAGCAGTTCTTC. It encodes CASSSGGTASGPYNEQFF.

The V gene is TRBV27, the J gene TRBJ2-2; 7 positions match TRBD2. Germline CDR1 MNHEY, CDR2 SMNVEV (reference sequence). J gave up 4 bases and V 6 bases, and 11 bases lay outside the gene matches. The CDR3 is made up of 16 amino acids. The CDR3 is CASRRLADIGTGELFF. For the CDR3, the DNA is TGTGCCAGCAGGCGTCTAGCGGACATTGGCACCGGGGAGCTGTTTTTT.

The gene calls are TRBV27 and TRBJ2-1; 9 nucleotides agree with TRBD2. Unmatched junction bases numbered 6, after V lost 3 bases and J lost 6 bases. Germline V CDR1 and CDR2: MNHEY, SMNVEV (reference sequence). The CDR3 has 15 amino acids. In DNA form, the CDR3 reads TGTGCCAGCAGTTTTAGACTAGCGGAAACCAATGAGCAGTTCTTC. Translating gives CASSFRLAETNEQFF.

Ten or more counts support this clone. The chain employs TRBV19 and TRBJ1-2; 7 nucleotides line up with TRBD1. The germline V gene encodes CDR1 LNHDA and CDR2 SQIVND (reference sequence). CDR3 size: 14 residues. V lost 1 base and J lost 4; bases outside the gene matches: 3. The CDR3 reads CASSIVGQVYGYTF. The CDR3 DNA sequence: TGTGCCAGTAGTATAGTTGGACAGGTCTATGGCTACACCTTC.

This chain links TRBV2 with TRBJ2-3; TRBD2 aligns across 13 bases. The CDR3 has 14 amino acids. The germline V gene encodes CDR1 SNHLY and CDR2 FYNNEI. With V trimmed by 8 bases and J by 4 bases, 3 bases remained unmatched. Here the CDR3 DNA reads TGTGCCAGCGGGGGACTAGCGGGATCAGATACGCAGTATTTT. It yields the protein CASGGLAGSDTQYF.

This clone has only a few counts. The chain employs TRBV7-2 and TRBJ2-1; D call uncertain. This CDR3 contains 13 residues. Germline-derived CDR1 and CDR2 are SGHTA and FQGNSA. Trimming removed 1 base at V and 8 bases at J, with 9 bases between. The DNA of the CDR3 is TGTGCCAGCAGCTTAGGGGAAGGAGATGAGCAGTTCTTC. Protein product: CASSLGEGDEQFF.

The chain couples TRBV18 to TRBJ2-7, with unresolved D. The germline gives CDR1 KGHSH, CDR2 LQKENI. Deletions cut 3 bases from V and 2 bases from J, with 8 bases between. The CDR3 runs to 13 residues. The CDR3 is CASSPDVAYEQYF. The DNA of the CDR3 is TGTGCCAGCTCACCGGACGTTGCCTACGAGCAGTACTTC.

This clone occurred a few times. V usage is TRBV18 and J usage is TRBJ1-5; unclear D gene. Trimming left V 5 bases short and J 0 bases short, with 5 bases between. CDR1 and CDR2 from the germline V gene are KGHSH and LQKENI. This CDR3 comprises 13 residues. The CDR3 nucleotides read TGTGCCAGCTCATTAATTAGCAATCAGCCCCAGCATTTT. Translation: CASSLISNQPQHF. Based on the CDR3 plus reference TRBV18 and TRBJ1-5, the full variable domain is NAGVMQNPRHLVRRRGQEARLRCSPMKGHSHVYWYRQLPEEGLKFMVYLQKENIIDESGMPKERFSAEFPKEGPSILRIQQVVRGDSAAYFCASSLISNQPQHFGDGTRLSIL.

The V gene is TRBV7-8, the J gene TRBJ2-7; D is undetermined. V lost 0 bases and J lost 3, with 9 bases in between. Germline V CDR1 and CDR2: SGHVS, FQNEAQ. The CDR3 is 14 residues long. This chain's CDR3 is CASSLAGNGYEQYF. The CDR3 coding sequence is TGTGCCAGCAGCTTAGCTGGGAACGGCTACGAGCAGTACTTC.

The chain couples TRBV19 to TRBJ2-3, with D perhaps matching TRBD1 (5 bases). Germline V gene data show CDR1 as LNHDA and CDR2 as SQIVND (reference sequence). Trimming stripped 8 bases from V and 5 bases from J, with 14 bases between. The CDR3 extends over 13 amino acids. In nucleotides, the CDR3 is TGTGCCAGTGCCGCGAGCAGGGAAGATACGCAGTATTTT. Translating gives CASAASREDTQYF. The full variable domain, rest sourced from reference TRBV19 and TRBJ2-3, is DGGITQSPKYLFRKEGQNVTLSCEQNLNHDAMYWYRQDPGQGLRLIYYSQIVNDFQKGDIAEGYSVSREKKESFPLTVTSAQKNPTAFYLCASAASREDTQYFGPGTRLTVL.

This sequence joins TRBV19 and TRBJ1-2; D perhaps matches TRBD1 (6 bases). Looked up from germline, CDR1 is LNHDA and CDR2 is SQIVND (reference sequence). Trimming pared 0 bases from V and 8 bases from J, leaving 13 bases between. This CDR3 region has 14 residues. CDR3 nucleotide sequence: TGTGCCAGTAGTATAGATACAGGGCGCGCGGGCTACACCTTC. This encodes CASSIDTGRAGYTF.

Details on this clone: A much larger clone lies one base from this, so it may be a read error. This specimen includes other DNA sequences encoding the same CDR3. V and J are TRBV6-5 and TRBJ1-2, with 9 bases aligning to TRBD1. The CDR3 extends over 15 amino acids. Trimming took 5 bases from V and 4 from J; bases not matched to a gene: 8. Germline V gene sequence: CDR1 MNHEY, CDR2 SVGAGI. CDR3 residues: CASSNPTGGSYGYTF. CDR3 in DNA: TGTGCCAGCAGTAACCCGACAGGGGGGAGCTATGGCTACACCTTC.

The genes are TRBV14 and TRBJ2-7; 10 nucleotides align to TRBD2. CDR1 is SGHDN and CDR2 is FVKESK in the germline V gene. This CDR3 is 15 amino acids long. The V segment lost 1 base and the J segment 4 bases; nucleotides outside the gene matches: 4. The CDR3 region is CASSQGASGSYEQYF. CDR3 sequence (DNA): TGTGCCAGCAGCCAAGGGGCTAGCGGGAGTTACGAGCAGTACTTC.

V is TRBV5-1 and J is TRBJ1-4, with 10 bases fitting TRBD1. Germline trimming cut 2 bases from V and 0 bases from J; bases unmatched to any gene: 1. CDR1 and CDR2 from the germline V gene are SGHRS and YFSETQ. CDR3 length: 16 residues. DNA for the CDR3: TGCGCCAGCAGCTTCGGACAGGGGGCAACTAATGAAAAACTGTTTTTT. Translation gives CASSFGQGATNEKLFF.

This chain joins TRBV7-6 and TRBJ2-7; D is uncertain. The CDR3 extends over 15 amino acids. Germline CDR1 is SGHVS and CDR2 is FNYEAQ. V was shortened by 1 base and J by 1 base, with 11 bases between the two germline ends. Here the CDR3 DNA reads TGTGCCAGCAGCTTAGGGTCTGGCAGGTCCTACGAGCAGTACTTC. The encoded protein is CASSLGSGRSYEQYF. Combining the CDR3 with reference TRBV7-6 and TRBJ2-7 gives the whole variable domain GAGVSQSPRYKVTKRGQDVALRCDPISGHVSLYWYRQALGQGPEFLTYFNYEAQQDKSGLPNDRFSAERPEGSISTLTIQRTEQRDSAMYRCASSLGSGRSYEQYFGPGTRLTVT.

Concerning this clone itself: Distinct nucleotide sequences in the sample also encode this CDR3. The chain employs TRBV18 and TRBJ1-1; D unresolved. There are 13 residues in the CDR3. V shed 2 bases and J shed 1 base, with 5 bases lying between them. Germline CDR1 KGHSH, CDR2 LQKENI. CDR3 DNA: TGTGCCAGCTCACCATCCGGGAACACTGAAGCTTTCTTT. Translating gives CASSPSGNTEAFF.

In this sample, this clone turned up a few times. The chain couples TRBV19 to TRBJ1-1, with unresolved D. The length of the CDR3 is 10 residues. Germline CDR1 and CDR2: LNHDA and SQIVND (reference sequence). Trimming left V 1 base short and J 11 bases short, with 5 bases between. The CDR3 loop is CASSIADAFF. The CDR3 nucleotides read TGTGCCAGTAGTATAGCGGATGCTTTCTTT.

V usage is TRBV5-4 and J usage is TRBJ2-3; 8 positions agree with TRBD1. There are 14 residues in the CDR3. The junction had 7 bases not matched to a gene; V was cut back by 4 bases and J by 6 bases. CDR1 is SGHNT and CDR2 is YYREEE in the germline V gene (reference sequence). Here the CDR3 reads CASSLAGGVDTQYF. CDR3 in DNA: TGTGCCAGCAGCCTGGCAGGGGGCGTGGATACGCAGTATTTT.

The CDR3 nucleotides are TGTGCCAGCAGCCGACTAGCGGGAGGGGGCGATGAGCAGTTCTTC. Its protein product is CASSRLAGGGDEQFF. The genes are TRBV9 and TRBJ2-1, with 14 bases identical to TRBD2. In germline, CDR1 is SGDLS, CDR2 YYNGEE. The CDR3 runs 15 residues. Unmatched junction bases numbered 5, after V lost 4 bases and J lost 8 bases.

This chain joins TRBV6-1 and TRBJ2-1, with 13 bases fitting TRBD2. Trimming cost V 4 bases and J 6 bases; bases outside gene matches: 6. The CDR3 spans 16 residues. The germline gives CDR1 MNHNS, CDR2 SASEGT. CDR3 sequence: CASSGRTSGSSNEQFF. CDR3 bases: TGTGCCAGCAGTGGAAGGACTAGCGGGAGTTCCAATGAGCAGTTCTTC.

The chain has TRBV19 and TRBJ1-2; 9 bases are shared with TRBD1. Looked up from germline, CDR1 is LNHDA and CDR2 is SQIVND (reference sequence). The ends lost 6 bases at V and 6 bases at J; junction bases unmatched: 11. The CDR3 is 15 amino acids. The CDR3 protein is CASRPQQGAANGYTF. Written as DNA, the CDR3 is TGTGCCAGTAGACCCCAACAGGGGGCGGCGAATGGCTACACCTTC.

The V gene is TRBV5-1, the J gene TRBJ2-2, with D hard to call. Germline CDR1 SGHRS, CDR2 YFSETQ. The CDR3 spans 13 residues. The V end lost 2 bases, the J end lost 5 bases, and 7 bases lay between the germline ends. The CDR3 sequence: CASSFSGTGELFF. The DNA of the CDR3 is TGCGCCAGCAGCTTTAGTGGGACCGGGGAGCTGTTTTTT.

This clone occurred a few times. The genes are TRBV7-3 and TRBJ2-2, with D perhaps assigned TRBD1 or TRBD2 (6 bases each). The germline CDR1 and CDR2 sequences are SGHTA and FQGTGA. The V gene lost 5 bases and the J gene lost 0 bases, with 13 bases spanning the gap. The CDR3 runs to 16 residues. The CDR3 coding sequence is TGTGCCAGCAGCCAGAGTCGGGGGCCGAACACCGGGGAGCTGTTTTTT. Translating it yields CASSQSRGPNTGELFF.

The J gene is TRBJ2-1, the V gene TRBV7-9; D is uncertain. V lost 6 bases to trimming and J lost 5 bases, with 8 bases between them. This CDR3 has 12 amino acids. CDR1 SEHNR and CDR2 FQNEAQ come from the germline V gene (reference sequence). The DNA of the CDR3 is TGTGCCAGCAGAATACAGAACAATGAGCAGTTCTTC. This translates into CASRIQNNEQFF.

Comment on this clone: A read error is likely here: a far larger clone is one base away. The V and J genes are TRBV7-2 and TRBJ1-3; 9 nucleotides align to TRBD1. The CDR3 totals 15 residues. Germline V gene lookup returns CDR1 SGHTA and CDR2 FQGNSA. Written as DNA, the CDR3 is TGTGCCAGCAGCTCTCGGACAGGGGCTGGAAACGCCATATATTTT. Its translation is CASSSRTGAGNAIYF.

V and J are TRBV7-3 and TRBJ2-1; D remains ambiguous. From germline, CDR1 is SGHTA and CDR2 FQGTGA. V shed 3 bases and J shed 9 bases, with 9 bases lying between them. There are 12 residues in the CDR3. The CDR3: CASSFSSGEQFF. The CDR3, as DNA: TGTGCCAGCAGCTTTAGTAGTGGTGAGCAGTTCTTC.